This T cell receptor (beta chain) was sequenced during a study of human T cells and chemical hapten exposure. The CDR3 totals 15 residues. V gave up 1 base and J gave up 2 bases, with 13 bases separating them. From germline, CDR1 is SGHKS and CDR2 YYEKEE (reference sequence). In its sample, this clonotype was seen a few times. TCRdb processed the RACE reads anew with MiXCR; each CDR3 protein has one entry. Of around 42,000 distinct CDR3 sequences detected, around an eighth appear once; the ten largest clones hold roughly 5.7%. The time point here: pre-sensitization, week 0. This sample's treatment: therapeutic diphenylcyclopropenone sensitization with weekly scalp DPC.

The gene calls are TRBV5-5 and TRBJ2-7; D is possibly TRBD1 (6 bases). The source material was whole blood, sampled in connection with sensitization to the hapten diphenylcyclopropenone (DPC). This clonotype was sampled from a woman in her twenties or thirties with alopecia areata. Some clones in this sample may be carry-over from other donors' samples. DNA of the CDR3: TGTGCCAGCAGCTTGTTCTTTACAGGGACCTACGAGCAGTACTTC. Translating it yields CASSLFFTGTYEQYF.